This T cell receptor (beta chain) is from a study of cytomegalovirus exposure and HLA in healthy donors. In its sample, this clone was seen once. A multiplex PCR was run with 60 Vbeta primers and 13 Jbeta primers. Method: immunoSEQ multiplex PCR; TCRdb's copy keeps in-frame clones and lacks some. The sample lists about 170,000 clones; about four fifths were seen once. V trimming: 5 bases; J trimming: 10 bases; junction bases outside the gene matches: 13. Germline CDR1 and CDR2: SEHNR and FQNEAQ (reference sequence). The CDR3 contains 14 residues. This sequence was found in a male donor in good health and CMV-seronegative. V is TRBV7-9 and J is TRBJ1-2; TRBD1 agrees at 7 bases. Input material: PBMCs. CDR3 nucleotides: TGTGCCAGCAGCCCGCGGACAGGCACCCCATTCTACACCTTC. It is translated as CASSPRTGTPFYTF.